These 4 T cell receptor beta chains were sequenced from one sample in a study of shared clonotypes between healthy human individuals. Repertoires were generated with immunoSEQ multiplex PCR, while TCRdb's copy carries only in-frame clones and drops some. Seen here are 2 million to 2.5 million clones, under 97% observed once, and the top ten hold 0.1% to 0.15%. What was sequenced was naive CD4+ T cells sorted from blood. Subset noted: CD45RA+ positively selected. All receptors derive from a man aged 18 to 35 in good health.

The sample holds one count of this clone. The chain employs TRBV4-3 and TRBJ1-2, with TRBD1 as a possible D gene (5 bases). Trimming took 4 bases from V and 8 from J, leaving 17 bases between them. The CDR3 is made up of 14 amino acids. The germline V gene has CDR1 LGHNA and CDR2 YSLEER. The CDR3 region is CASSPARQSKGYTF. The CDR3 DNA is TGCGCCAGCAGCCCGGCCCGACAGTCAAAAGGCTACACCTTC.

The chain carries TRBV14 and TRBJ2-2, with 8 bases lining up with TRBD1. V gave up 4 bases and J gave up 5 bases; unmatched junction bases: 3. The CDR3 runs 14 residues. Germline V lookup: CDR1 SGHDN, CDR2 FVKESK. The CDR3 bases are TGTGCCAGCAGCCCCCAGGGGGCTACCGGGGAGCTGTTTTTT. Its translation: CASSPQGATGELFF.

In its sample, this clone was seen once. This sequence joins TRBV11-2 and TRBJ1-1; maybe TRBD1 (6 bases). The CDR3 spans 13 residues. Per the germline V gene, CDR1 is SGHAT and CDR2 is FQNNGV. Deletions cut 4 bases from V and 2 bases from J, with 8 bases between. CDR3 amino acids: CASSSDSNTEAFF. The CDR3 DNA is TGTGCCAGCAGCTCGGACAGCAACACTGAAGCTTTCTTT.

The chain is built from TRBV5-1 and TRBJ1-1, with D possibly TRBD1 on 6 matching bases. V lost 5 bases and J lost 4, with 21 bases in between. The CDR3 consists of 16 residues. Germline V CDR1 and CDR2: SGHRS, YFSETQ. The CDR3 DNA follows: TGCGCCAGCAGTACCTTGGGCAGGGGAGTGGGCACTGAAGCTTTCTTT. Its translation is CASSTLGRGVGTEAFF. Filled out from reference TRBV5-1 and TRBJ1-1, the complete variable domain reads KAGVTQTPRYLIKTRGQQVTLSCSPISGHRSVSWYQQTPGQGLQFLFEYFSETQRNKGNFPGRFSGRQFSNSRSEMNVSTLELGDSALYLCASSTLGRGVGTEAFFGQGTRLTVV.